The 15 T cell receptor beta chains reported below all come from one sample, sequenced in a study of T cell responses to AZD1222 COVID-19 vaccine. Measured with immunoSEQ multiplex PCR; TCRdb has only the in-frame clones, and not every one. Of fewer than 130,000 clones in the sample, nearly 90% were seen once. Sequencing used peripheral blood, obtained 28 days after the second AZD1222 dose. The source of these receptors is an adult who received the AZD1222 COVID-19 vaccine.

V gene TRBV10-1 combines with J gene TRBJ1-4; possibly TRBD1 for D (5 bases). The ends were cut back, 2 bases at V and 5 bases at J, with 6 bases in the middle. This CDR3 contains 13 residues. CDR1 is WNHNN, CDR2 SYGVQD, per germline (reference sequence). In nucleotides, the CDR3 is TGCGCCAGCAGTGAGCAGGGAAATGAAAAACTGTTTTTT. Protein sequence: CASSEQGNEKLFF.

This sequence joins TRBV7-3 and TRBJ1-1; TRBD1 is a possible D gene (6 bases). Germline loops: CDR1 SGHTA, CDR2 FQGTGA. The CDR3 contains 12 residues. V lost 6 bases to trimming and J lost 8 bases, with 13 bases between them. CDR3: CASRCAGAEAFF. The CDR3 DNA sequence: TGTGCCAGCAGATGCGCAGGGGCAGAAGCTTTCTTT.

The chain has TRBV3-1 (or the pseudogene TRBV3-2) and TRBJ2-5, with TRBD2 identical over 14 bases. Per the germline V gene, CDR1 is LGHDT and CDR2 is YNNKEL (reference sequence). V dropped 3 bases and J dropped 5; count of bases not matched to a gene: 5. This CDR3 contains 16 residues. CDR3 in DNA: TGTGCCAGCAGCCACGGGACTAGCGGGAGTGGGGAGACCCAGTACTTC. The encoded protein is CASSHGTSGSGETQYF.

This clone has only one observation. The rearrangement joins TRBV12-2 to TRBJ2-7; TRBD1 was called by the table and not checked on the DNA. TRBV12-2 is given as a pseudogene. This CDR3 has 14 amino acids. As DNA, the CDR3 is TGTGCAAGTCGCTTAGTATTAGGGGCCAACGAGCAGTACTTC. The encoded protein is CASRLVLGANEQYF.

This clone occurred a few times. The genes are TRBV2 and TRBJ1-1; D may be TRBD1 (6 bases). Germline CDR1 is SNHLY and CDR2 is FYNNEI. The CDR3 is 14 amino acids. The V end was cut by 6 bases, the J end by 4 bases, with 15 bases between. This chain's CDR3 is CASSAERGATEAFF. DNA for the CDR3: TGTGCCAGCAGCGCAGAGAGGGGGGCCACTGAAGCTTTCTTT.

This chain joins TRBV7-2 and TRBJ1-4, with D tentatively TRBD1 (6 bases). The CDR3 has 15 amino acids. V lost 1 base, J lost 7 bases, and 13 bases lay in between. Per the germline V gene, CDR1 is SGHTA and CDR2 is FQGNSA. This chain's CDR3 is CASSLDGTRSEKLFF. For the CDR3, the DNA is TGTGCCAGCAGCTTAGACGGGACAAGGAGTGAAAAACTGTTTTTT.

This clone was detected only a few times. V and J are TRBV5-4 and TRBJ2-7; weak D call: TRBD2 (5 bases). CDR3 length equals 14 residues. The V end was cut by 3 bases, the J end by 6 bases, with 16 bases between. Germline CDR1 reads SGHNT; CDR2 reads YYREEE (reference sequence). The CDR3 here is CASSSPGTVGEQYF. The CDR3 bases are TGTGCCAGCAGCTCTCCGGGAACAGTAGGCGAGCAGTACTTC.

The chain joins TRBV30 to TRBJ2-7; 8 bases map to TRBD1. The CDR3 has 16 residues. The J segment lost 0 bases and the V segment lost 4 bases, leaving 11 bases of the junction unmatched. CDR1 GTSNPN and CDR2 SVGIG come from the germline V gene (reference sequence). The CDR3 is CAWKNPGQGTSYEQYF. The CDR3 region has the DNA TGTGCCTGGAAAAACCCCGGACAGGGAACCTCCTACGAGCAGTACTTC.

The CDR3 nucleotides read TGTGCCACCAGCAGCGACAGGGGACTGATCGAGCAGTACTTC. Translation: CATSSDRGLIEQYF. The chain carries TRBV15 and TRBJ2-7, with TRBD1 matching over 8 bases. The CDR3 is made up of 14 amino acids. The V segment lost 3 bases and the J segment 6 bases; nucleotides outside the gene matches: 7. Germline CDR1 is LNHNV and CDR2 is YYDKDF (reference sequence). Combining the CDR3 with reference TRBV15 and TRBJ2-7 gives the whole variable domain DAMVIQNPRYQVTQFGKPVTLSCSQTLNHNVMYWYQQKSSQAPKLLFHYYDKDFNNEADTPDNFQSRRPNTSFCFLDIRSPGLGDTAMYLCATSSDRGLIEQYFGPGTRLTVT.

The chain combines TRBV15 with TRBJ2-5, with TRBD2 matching over 7 bases. Germline CDR1 reads LNHNV; CDR2 reads YYDKDF (reference sequence). The CDR3 is 16 residues long. Trimming at V came to 1 base and at J to 6 bases, leaving 11 bases not matched to a gene. The CDR3 spells CATSRAPRWREKTQYF. In DNA, the CDR3 is TGTGCCACCAGCAGAGCACCCCGCTGGCGGGAGAAGACCCAGTACTTC. The full variable domain, rest sourced from reference TRBV15 and TRBJ2-5, is DAMVIQNPRYQVTQFGKPVTLSCSQTLNHNVMYWYQQKSSQAPKLLFHYYDKDFNNEADTPDNFQSRRPNTSFCFLDIRSPGLGDTAMYLCATSRAPRWREKTQYFGPGTRLLVL.

This chain links TRBV30 with TRBJ1-3; no clear D gene. V shed 2 bases and J shed 0 bases, with 11 bases lying between them. Per the germline V gene, CDR1 is GTSNPN and CDR2 is SVGIG (reference sequence). There are 15 residues in the CDR3. Written as DNA, the CDR3 is TGTGCCTGGAGTTTACGCAGGATCTCTGGAAACACCATATATTTT. This codes for CAWSLRRISGNTIYF.

The J gene is TRBJ2-5, the V gene TRBV5-6; 9 bases are a match to TRBD1. The CDR3 has 16 amino acids. Trimming took 4 bases from V and 2 from J; bases not matched to a gene: 9. CDR1 is SGHDT and CDR2 is YYEEEE in the germline V gene. The DNA for the CDR3 is TGTGCCAGCAGCAAAATTTGGGGGACAGGGCAAGAGACCCAGTACTTC. This encodes CASSKIWGTGQETQYF.

V and J are TRBV21-1 and TRBJ2-5. TRBV21-1 is noted as a pseudogene. There are 13 residues in the CDR3. In DNA, the CDR3 is TGTGCCAGCAGCAAAGCTAGGTCGGGCCCCCGGTACTTC. It encodes CASSKARSGPRYF.

CDR3 sequence: CASSLDTGISEQYF. The CDR3 nucleotides read TGTGCCAGCAGCTTAGACACAGGGATCAGCGAGCAGTACTTC. This chain uses TRBV11-2 with TRBJ2-7, with TRBD1 as a possible D gene (6 bases). This CDR3 is 14 amino acids long. Deletions cut 0 bases from V and 6 bases from J, with 12 bases between. The V gene's germline CDR1 is SGHAT and CDR2 FQNNGV.

The V call is TRBV12-3 or TRBV12-4, the J call TRBJ2-3; D call uncertain. The CDR3 has 13 amino acids. The ends were cut back, 2 bases at V and 4 bases at J, with 7 bases in the middle. The CDR3 protein is CASSLRKADTQYF. For the CDR3, the DNA is TGTGCCAGCAGTTTACGGAAAGCAGATACGCAGTATTTT.